These T cell receptor beta chains were read from a single sample in a study of Graves' ophthalmopathy and Graves' hyperthyroidism. TCRdb re-analysed the multiplex PCR reads in MiXCR, keeping a single row per CDR3 protein. Of 740,000 or so distinct CDR3 sequences listed, 35% to 50% are singletons. Sequencing was performed on peripheral blood. These receptors originate from an adult man with Graves' ophthalmopathy. CDR3s include the opening cysteine and the closing phenylalanine or tryptophan. The order of the fields is V gene, clone size, J gene, D gene, CDR3 DNA, CDR3 protein. The D gene is left open where the match is weak. For some rows the clone size is stated as once, few or many, or as a class when expanded; others skip it.

>TRBV20-1|NA|TRBJ2-5|NA
TGCAGTGCTCAATCCGGGACACAGACCCAGTACTTC
CSAQSGTQTQYF
>TRBV10-3|NA|TRBJ2-5|NA
TGTGCCATCAAGGTAGCGGAGACCCAGTACTTC
CAIKVAETQYF
>TRBV29-1|many|TRBJ2-7|NA
TGCAGCGTTGGAGGGGAGGACGAGCAGTACTTC
CSVGGEDEQYF
>TRBV6-6|few|TRBJ2-2|TRBD1
TGTGCCAGCAGGCCAGACAGGGGGCGGTCTGGCACCGGGGAGCTGTTTTTT
CASRPDRGRSGTGELFF
>TRBV5-1|once|TRBJ2-2|NA
TGCGCCAGCAGCCAGGACTCTCTTGACACCGGGGAGCTGTTTTTT
CASSQDSLDTGELFF
>TRBV9|many|TRBJ2-7|TRBD2
TGTGCCAGCAGCGTAGCGAGTAGCGGGAACTCCTACGAGCAGTACTTC
CASSVASSGNSYEQYF
>TRBV29-1|NA|TRBJ2-2|NA
TGCAGCGTTGTACGTCAGGGGTCCGGGGAGCTGTTTTTT
CSVVRQGSGELFF
>TRBV20-1|NA|TRBJ2-7|NA
TGCAGTGCTCTGACCGGGACATTACCGGACGAGCAGTACTTC
CSALTGTLPDEQYF
>TRBV20-1|NA|TRBJ1-5|NA
TGCAGTGCTAGACAGGGACATCAGCCCCAGCATTTT
CSARQGHQPQHF
>TRBV7-6|many|TRBJ2-2|NA
TGTGCCAGCAGCCACGTAGTCGCGGGGAGTGCCGGGGAGCTGTTTTTT
CASSHVVAGSAGELFF
>TRBV13|few|TRBJ1-4|NA
TGTGCCAGCAGCACCCGACAGATTCAAAATGAAAAACTGTTTTTT
CASSTRQIQNEKLFF
>TRBV5-1|NA|TRBJ2-6|NA
TGCGCCAGCAGCTTGGCGGGCAGACTTTCTGGGGCCAACGTCCTGACTTTC
CASSLAGRLSGANVLTF
>TRBV12-3/TRBV12-4|few|TRBJ2-7|TRBD2
TGTGCCAGCAGACCCTCGGGAGGGTACGAGCAGTACTTC
CASRPSGGYEQYF
>TRBV6-1|NA|TRBJ1-5|NA
TGTGCCAGCGCCCTAGGAAGGGTCAATCAGCCCCAGCATTTT
CASALGRVNQPQHF
>TRBV24-1|many|TRBJ2-7|NA
TGTGCCACCAGTGATCCGGACAACTACGAGCAGTACTTC
CATSDPDNYEQYF
>TRBV15|NA|TRBJ1-1|TRBD1
TGTGCCACCAGCAGCCCGGGACAGGGGGCGCTCACTGAAGCTTTCTTT
CATSSPGQGALTEAFF
>TRBV25-1|NA|TRBJ1-4|NA
TGTGCAACCGGACAGTCAACTAATGAAAAACTGTTTTTT
CATGQSTNEKLFF
>TRBV7-9|few|TRBJ2-7|TRBD2
TGTGCCAGCATGCGGCGGGAGGGCGACTCCGAGCAGTACTTC
CASMRREGDSEQYF
>TRBV7-9|many|TRBJ2-7|NA
TGTGCCAGCAGCTTTAGGCCCTACGAGCAGTACTTC
CASSFRPYEQYF
>TRBV7-9|NA|TRBJ2-6|NA
TGTGCCAGCAGCCCGGGACTCAGGGCCTCTGGGGCCAACGTCCTGACTTTC
CASSPGLRASGANVLTF
>TRBV9|many|TRBJ1-5|TRBD1
TGTGCCAGCAGCGTAGGAGGGGACAGTGCTCAGCCCCAGCATTTT
CASSVGGDSAQPQHF
>TRBV10-3|NA|TRBJ2-7|NA
TGTGCCATCAGTTTAGGGTCCCTTGGTGAGCAGTACTTC
CAISLGSLGEQYF
>TRBV2|NA|TRBJ1-2|TRBD1
TGTGCCAGCAGTGGAGCAGGGGGCGCGGGCTACACCTTC
CASSGAGGAGYTF
>TRBV6-6|NA|TRBJ2-7|TRBD1
TGTGCCAGCAGTTATTTGGGACAGGTCTACGAGCAGTACTTC
CASSYLGQVYEQYF
>TRBV5-1|once|TRBJ1-2|NA
TGCGCCAGCAGCTTACAGACCGGGACAGGCTACACCTTC
CASSLQTGTGYTF
>TRBV20-1|few|TRBJ2-5|TRBD1
TGCAGTGCTACCTCCTTGACAGGGTACCAAGAGACCCAGTACTTC
CSATSLTGYQETQYF
>TRBV19|many|TRBJ2-5|NA
TGTGCCAGTAGTATAGACCGGCTCCAAGAGACCCAGTACTTC
CASSIDRLQETQYF
>TRBV20-1|NA|TRBJ2-5|TRBD1
TGCAGTGCCCAGACCGACAGGGGGAAGGCCCAGTACTTC
CSAQTDRGKAQYF
>TRBV14|many|TRBJ2-5|NA
TGTGCCAGCAGCCAAGGTTTGGAGACCCAGTACTTC
CASSQGLETQYF
>TRBV7-2|NA|TRBJ2-2|TRBD1
TGTGCCAGCAGCGTGGGACAGACGATAAACACCGGGGAGCTGTTTTTT
CASSVGQTINTGELFF
>TRBV20-1|few|TRBJ1-5|TRBD1
TGCAGTGCTAGGAGGACAGGGGTTAGCAATCAGCCCCAGCATTTT
CSARRTGVSNQPQHF
>TRBV24-1|NA|TRBJ1-5|NA
TGTGCCAGCAGTTTCACAGGGACTCAGCCCCAGCATTTT
CASSFTGTQPQHF
>TRBV10-3|NA|TRBJ1-4|TRBD1
TGTGCCAGCACCAAGCGAGGACAGGGTCGTGAAAAACTGTTTTTT
CASTKRGQGREKLFF
>TRBV9|few|TRBJ2-2|TRBD1
TGTGCCAGCAGCCCGCGGACAGGGAGGTATAGCGGGGAGCTGTTTTTT
CASSPRTGRYSGELFF
>TRBV29-1|once|TRBJ1-3|TRBD1
TGCAGCGTTATCGGCGAGGGGGCAAGTACCATATATTTT
CSVIGEGASTIYF
>TRBV11-2|few|TRBJ2-7|NA
TGTGCCAGCAGCTTTTCGACAGTTACCTACGAGCAGTACTTC
CASSFSTVTYEQYF
>TRBV20-1|few|TRBJ2-5|TRBD1
TGCAGTGCTACCCCGGGACAGAATGCGCTCCAAGAGACCCAGTACTTC
CSATPGQNALQETQYF
>TRBV20-1|few|TRBJ2-2|NA
TGCAGTGCCGGGGATAGGGGCATAACCGGGGAGCTGTTTTTT
CSAGDRGITGELFF
>TRBV19|NA|TRBJ1-6|NA
TGTGCCAGTAGTATAGGCCCGGGCGTGAATTCACCCCTCCACTTT
CASSIGPGVNSPLHF
>TRBV10-2|NA|TRBJ1-5|NA
TGCGCCAGCAGTGATAGCGGGCCTAGACTAGAGACCCAGCATTTT
CASSDSGPRLETQHF
>TRBV29-1|few|TRBJ2-5|NA
TGCAGCTATACTCCCGGGGCAGAGACCCAGTACTTC
CSYTPGAETQYF
>TRBV7-3|NA|TRBJ2-2|NA
TGTGCCAGCAGCACTGGGACATCCGCGAACACCGGGGAGCTGTTTTTT
CASSTGTSANTGELFF
>TRBV4-2|NA|TRBJ2-7|NA
TGTGCCAGCAGCCAAGGGGGTGCACCCTACTACGAGCAGTACTTC
CASSQGGAPYYEQYF
>TRBV6-4|NA|TRBJ1-5|TRBD1
TGTGCCAGGAACCTAGACAGGGGTGGCAATCAGCCCCAGCATTTT
CARNLDRGGNQPQHF
>TRBV20-1|NA|TRBJ1-2|TRBD1
TGCAGTGCACCGGACAGGGGGGGCTATGGCTACACCTTC
CSAPDRGGYGYTF
>TRBV7-9|many|TRBJ2-7|TRBD1
TGTGCCAGCAGCTCGGGCGGACAGGGGGTCGAGCAGTACTTC
CASSSGGQGVEQYF
>TRBV2|NA|TRBJ1-5|NA
TGTGCCAGCAGACCTATAGGAGACGGCCCCAATCAGCCCCAGCATTTT
CASRPIGDGPNQPQHF
>TRBV2|NA|TRBJ1-2|TRBD1
TGTGCCAGCAGTGAACAGGGGGTGGAAGGCCTCTATGGCTACACCTTC
CASSEQGVEGLYGYTF
>TRBV2|few|TRBJ2-2|TRBD2
TGTGCCAGCAGTGGGTGGACTAGCGGGGTGTTCACCGGGGAGCTGTTTTTT
CASSGWTSGVFTGELFF
>TRBV9|NA|TRBJ2-5|NA
TGTGCCAGCAGCGTAGGTACCACGGCAGCCCCACAAGAGACCCAGTACTTC
CASSVGTTAAPQETQYF
>TRBV20-1|NA|TRBJ1-1|NA
TGCAGTGCCTCGGGACACCCGACCGAGAACACTGAAGCTTTCTTT
CSASGHPTENTEAFF
>TRBV29-1|NA|TRBJ1-4|NA
TGCAGCGTACAGACAACTAATGAAAAACTGTTTTTT
CSVQTTNEKLFF
>TRBV19|few|TRBJ1-2|TRBD1
TGTGCCAGTAGTCCTAACTTCCGGGACAGGGGGCAAGGCTACACCTTC
CASSPNFRDRGQGYTF
>TRBV7-2|many|TRBJ2-5|TRBD1
TGTGCCAGCAGCCCAGGGGCAGGGGGCGTGTACGGAGAGACCCAGTACTTC
CASSPGAGGVYGETQYF